This T cell receptor beta chain came from a study of blood T cell repertoires in COVID-19. The data were produced by immunoSEQ multiplex PCR, yet TCRdb's version contains in-frame clones alone and is incomplete. This sample has roughly 390,000 clones, with 85% found just once. Germline V gene lookup returns CDR1 MNHEY and CDR2 SVGAGI. The CDR3 covers 14 residues. Trimming cost V 7 bases and J 0 bases, with 12 bases left between them. This clone was detected once. The chain combines TRBV6-5 with TRBJ1-2; weak D call: TRBD1 (6 bases). This sequence originates from a woman between 18 and 30 years old with acute or convalescent COVID-19. Sequenced material: peripheral blood. The CDR3 bases are TGTGCCAGCATGGACAGCTATACTAACTATGGCTACACCTTC. Translated: CASMDSYTNYGYTF.